This TCR beta chain was captured in a study of blood T cell repertoires in COVID-19 (dated by TCRdb to about 2020). Regarding the research as a whole: Samples from collaborators originated in the United States, Italy and Spain and spanned both the acute and convalescent phases of COVID-19. Subjects who had been exposed to COVID-19, were actively infected with it, or had recovered from it provided the deeply sampled blood TCRbeta repertoires that made up the dataset. The prospective study material was composed of cDNA or gDNA derived from T cells, B-cell-depleted T cells, or PBMCs. A freely available public database, intended as a resource for researchers studying the immune response to SARS-CoV-2, is where the repertoires were released. A de-identified subject ID, COVID-19 status, age in years and sex were almost always included in the sample metadata. HLA class I and class II types, where available, came from metadata supplied by the sample provider rather than from assay-based typing. The samples were drawn from two sources: the first 160 participants of the ongoing ImmuneRACE study, and 1,254 subjects contributed by 6 global collaborators. What the authors observed across the whole study: Clinical and demographic metadata were provided uncurated, with the amount varying by source and participant.

The immunoSEQ Assay, a bias-controlled multiplex PCR, was used to amplify TCRbeta CDR3 regions from genomic DNA. The original methods were these. Nucleated cell counts per sample were estimated from amplification of reference gene primers within the assay. Sequence reads were collapsed and filtered to measure the absolute abundance of every unique TCRbeta CDR3 rearrangement. For each sample, productive Simpson clonality was calculated as the square root of Simpson's diversity index over productive rearrangements. TCRdb took over this immuneACCESS table, retaining in-frame rearrangements with V and J assigned. Such tables are incomplete; in checked studies, under half of the missing clones stem from an unresolved V gene, and the remainder is unexplained. The DNA gave D and trimming, while V, J and clone size come from that table. The sample yields 75,000 to 90,000 clones; less than 90% were counted once. The ten largest clones add up to over 9.5% of the sample.

Note on this clone: Its target antigen remains unknown. No much larger clonotype is one base removed from it; base qualities were not supplied.

Whole blood was collected in K2EDTA tubes by collaborating institutions according to the institutions' own protocols. Collaborator samples were shipped for TCRbeta analysis as frozen whole blood, isolated PBMCs, or DNA extracted from either sample type. The sequencing sample was made of peripheral blood. The TCR sequence derives from a human donor in a cohort sampled during active COVID-19.

For the CDR3, the sequence is CASSLGTGNTDTQYF. The bases are TGTGCCAGCAGCCTTGGGACAGGAAACACAGATACGCAGTATTTT. The sequence is built from TRBV5-5 and TRBJ2-3; 8 junctional bases match TRBD1. CDR1 and CDR2 (SGHKS, YYEKEE) derive from the germline V gene (reference sequence). From the cysteine through the phenylalanine, the CDR3 covers 15 amino acids. CDR3 DNA only is kept here, 45 bases in frame from base 1. Relative to germline, V is missing 4 bases and J is missing 2 bases, with 6 bases of the junction outside any gene match.